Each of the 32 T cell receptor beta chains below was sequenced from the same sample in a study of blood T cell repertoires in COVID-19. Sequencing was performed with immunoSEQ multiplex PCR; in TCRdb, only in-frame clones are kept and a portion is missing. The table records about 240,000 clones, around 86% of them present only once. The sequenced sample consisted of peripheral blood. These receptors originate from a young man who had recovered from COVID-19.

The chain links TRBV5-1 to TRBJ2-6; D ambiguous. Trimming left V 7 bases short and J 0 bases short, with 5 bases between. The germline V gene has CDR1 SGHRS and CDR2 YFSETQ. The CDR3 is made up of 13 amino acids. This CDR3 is CASLDSGANVLTF. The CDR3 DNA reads TGCGCCAGCTTAGACTCTGGGGCCAACGTCCTGACTTTC.

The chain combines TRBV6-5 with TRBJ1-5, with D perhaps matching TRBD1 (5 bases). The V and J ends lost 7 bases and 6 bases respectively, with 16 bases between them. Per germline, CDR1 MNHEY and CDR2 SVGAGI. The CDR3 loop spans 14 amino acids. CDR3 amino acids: CASKNPGMGQPQHF. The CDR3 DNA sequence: TGTGCCAGCAAAAACCCAGGGATGGGTCAGCCCCAGCATTTT.

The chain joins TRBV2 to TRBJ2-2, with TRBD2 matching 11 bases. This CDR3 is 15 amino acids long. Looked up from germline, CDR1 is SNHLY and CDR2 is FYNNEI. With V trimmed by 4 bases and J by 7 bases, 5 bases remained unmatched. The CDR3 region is CASSVSGGADGELFF. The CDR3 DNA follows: TGTGCCAGCAGTGTTAGCGGGGGGGCCGACGGGGAGCTGTTTTTT.

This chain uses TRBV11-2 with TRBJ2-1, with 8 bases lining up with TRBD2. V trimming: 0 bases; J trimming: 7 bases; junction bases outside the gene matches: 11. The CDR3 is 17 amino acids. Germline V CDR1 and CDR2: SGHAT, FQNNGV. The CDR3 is CASSLDFGGGSRNEQFF. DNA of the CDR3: TGTGCCAGCAGCTTAGATTTTGGCGGGGGGAGTCGGAATGAGCAGTTCTTC.

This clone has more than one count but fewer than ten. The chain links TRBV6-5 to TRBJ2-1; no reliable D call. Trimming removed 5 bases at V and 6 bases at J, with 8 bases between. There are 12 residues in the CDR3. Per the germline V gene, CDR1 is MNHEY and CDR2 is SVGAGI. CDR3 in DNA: TGTGCCAGCAGTCGTCCGGGCAATGAGCAGTTCTTC. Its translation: CASSRPGNEQFF.

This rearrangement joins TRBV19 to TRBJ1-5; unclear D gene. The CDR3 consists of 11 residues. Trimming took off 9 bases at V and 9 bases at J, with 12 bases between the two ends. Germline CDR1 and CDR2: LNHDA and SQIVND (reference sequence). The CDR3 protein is CARDGVGPQHF. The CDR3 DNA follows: TGTGCCAGGGACGGGGTTGGGCCCCAGCATTTT.

Here the CDR3 DNA reads TGTGCCACCAGCAGAGATCCACCAGCGGCACCAACGGGTGAAAAACTGTTTTTT. It translates to CATSRDPPAAPTGEKLFF. The chain has TRBV15 and TRBJ1-4; no firm D call. The V and J ends lost 0 bases and 7 bases respectively, with 21 bases between them. CDR1 LNHNV and CDR2 YYDKDF come from the germline V gene (reference sequence). The CDR3 covers 18 residues.

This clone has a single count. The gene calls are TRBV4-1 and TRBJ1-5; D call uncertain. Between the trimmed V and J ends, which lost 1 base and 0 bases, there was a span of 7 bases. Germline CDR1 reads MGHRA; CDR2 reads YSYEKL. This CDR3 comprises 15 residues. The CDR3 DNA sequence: TGCGCCAGCAGCCAAGTAGCGTTTAGCAATCAGCCCCAGCATTTT. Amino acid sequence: CASSQVAFSNQPQHF.

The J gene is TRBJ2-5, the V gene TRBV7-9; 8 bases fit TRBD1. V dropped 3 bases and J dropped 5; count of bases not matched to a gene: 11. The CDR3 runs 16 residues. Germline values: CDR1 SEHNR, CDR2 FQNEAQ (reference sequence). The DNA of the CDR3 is TGTGCCAGCAGCTTTCCGGGACAGGTGATTGGGGAGACCCAGTACTTC. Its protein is CASSFPGQVIGETQYF.

This chain's CDR3 is CASSDGAGPYNEQFF. The CDR3 DNA follows: TGTGCCAGCAGTGACGGTGCAGGCCCCTACAATGAGCAGTTCTTC. This rearrangement joins TRBV6-1 to TRBJ2-1; D gene uncertain. This CDR3 region has 15 residues. CDR1 and CDR2 (germline): MNHNS, SASEGT. The V end lost 3 bases, the J end lost 2 bases, and 11 bases lay between the germline ends.

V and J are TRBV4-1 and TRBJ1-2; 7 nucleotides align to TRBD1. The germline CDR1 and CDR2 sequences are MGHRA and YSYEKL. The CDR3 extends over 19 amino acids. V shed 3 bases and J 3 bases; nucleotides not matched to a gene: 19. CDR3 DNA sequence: TGCGCCAGCAGCCAGCTTTACAGGGGAATGTCGGGTAGGGACTATGGCTACACCTTC. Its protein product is CASSQLYRGMSGRDYGYTF.

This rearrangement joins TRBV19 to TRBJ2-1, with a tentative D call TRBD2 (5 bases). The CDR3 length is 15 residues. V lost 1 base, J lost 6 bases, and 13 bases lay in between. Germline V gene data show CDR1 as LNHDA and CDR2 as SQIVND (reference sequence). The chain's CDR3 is CASSIVLGLVNEQFF. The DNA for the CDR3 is TGTGCCAGTAGTATAGTACTAGGGTTGGTCAATGAGCAGTTCTTC. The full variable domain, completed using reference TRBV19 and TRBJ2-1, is DGGITQSPKYLFRKEGQNVTLSCEQNLNHDAMYWYRQDPGQGLRLIYYSQIVNDFQKGDIAEGYSVSREKKESFPLTVTSAQKNPTAFYLCASSIVLGLVNEQFFGPGTRLTVL.

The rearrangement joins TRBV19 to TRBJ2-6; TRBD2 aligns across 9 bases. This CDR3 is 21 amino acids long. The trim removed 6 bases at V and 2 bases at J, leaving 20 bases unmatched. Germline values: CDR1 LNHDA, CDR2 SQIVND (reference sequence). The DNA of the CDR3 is TGTGCCAGTAGCAAGGGCCGGGTAGCGGGGGTATCTGACGCTGGGGCCAACGTCCTGACTTTC. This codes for CASSKGRVAGVSDAGANVLTF. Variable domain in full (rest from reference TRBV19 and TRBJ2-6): DGGITQSPKYLFRKEGQNVTLSCEQNLNHDAMYWYRQDPGQGLRLIYYSQIVNDFQKGDIAEGYSVSREKKESFPLTVTSAQKNPTAFYLCASSKGRVAGVSDAGANVLTFGAGSRLTVL.

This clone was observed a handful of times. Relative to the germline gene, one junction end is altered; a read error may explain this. The DNA of the CDR3 is TGTGCCAGCGGTGAGCGGGCCGGGCCAGATACGCAGTATTTT. Its protein is CASGERAGPDTQYF. This chain connects TRBV2 to TRBJ2-3; tentatively, D is TRBD2 (6 bases). The CDR3 spans 14 residues. Germline V lookup: CDR1 SNHLY, CDR2 FYNNEI.

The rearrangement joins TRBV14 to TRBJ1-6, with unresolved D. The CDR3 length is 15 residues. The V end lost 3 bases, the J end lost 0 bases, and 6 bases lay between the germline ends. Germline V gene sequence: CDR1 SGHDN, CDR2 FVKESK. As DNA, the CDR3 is TGTGCCAGCAGCCAGTTTAGCTCCTATAATTCACCCCTCCACTTT. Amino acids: CASSQFSSYNSPLHF.

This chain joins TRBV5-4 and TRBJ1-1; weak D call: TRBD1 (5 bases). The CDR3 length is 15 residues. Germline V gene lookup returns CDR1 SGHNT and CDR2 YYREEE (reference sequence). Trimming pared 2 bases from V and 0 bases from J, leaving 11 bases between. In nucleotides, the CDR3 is TGTGCCAGCAGCTTCCTCAGGGAGGTGAACACTGAAGCTTTCTTT. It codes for CASSFLREVNTEAFF.

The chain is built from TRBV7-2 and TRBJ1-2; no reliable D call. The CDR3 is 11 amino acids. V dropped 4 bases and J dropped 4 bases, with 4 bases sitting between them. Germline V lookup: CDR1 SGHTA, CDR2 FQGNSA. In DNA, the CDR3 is TGTGCCAGCAGCTCTAGCTATGGCTACACCTTC. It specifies CASSSSYGYTF.

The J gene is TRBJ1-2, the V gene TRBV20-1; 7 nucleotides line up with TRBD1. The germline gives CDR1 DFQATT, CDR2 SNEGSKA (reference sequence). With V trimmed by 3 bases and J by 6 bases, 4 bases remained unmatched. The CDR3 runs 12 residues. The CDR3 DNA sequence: TGCAGTGCTAGTAGAGGGGGCAATGGCTACACCTTC. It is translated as CSASRGGNGYTF.

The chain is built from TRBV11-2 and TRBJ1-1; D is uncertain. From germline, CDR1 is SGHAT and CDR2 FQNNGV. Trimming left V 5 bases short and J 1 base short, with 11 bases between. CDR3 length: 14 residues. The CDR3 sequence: CASSRSGENTEAFF. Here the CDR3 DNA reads TGTGCCAGCAGCAGGTCAGGCGAGAACACTGAAGCTTTCTTT.

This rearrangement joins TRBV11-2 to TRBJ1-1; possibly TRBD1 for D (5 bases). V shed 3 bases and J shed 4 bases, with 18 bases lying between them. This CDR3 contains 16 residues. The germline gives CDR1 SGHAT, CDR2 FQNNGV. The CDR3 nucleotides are TGTGCCAGCAGCTTCTCGGGGGGTATTGGGAGCACTGAAGCTTTCTTT. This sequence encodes CASSFSGGIGSTEAFF.

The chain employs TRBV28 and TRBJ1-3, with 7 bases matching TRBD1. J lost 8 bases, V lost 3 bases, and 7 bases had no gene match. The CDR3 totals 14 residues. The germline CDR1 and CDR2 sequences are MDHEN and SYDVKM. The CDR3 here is CASSFDRVGDTIYF. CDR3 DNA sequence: TGTGCCAGCAGTTTTGACAGGGTGGGGGACACCATATATTTT.

The CDR3 coding sequence is TGTGCCAGTAGGAGGGACAGGGCGACCACTAACTATGGCTACACCTTC. Translation gives CASRRDRATTNYGYTF. The gene calls are TRBV19 and TRBJ1-2, with 9 bases identical to TRBD1. The V and J ends lost 6 bases and 0 bases, in that order; junction bases with no gene match: 8. Germline CDR1 is LNHDA and CDR2 is SQIVND (reference sequence). This CDR3 spans 16 amino acids.

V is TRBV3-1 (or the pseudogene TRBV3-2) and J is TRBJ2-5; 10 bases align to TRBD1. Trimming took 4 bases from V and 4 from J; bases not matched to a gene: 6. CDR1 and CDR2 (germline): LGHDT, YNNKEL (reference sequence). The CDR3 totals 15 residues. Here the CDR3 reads CASSRTTGGSETQYF. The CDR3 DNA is TGTGCCAGCAGCCGGACGACAGGGGGCTCAGAGACCCAGTACTTC.

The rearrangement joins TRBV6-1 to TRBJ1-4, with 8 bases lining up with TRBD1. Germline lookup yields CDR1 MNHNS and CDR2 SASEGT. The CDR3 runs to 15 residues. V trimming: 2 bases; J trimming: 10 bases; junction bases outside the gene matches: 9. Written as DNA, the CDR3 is TGTGCCAGCAGTGAACAAGTTCAGGGGGCGCGAAAACTGTTTTTT. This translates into CASSEQVQGARKLFF.

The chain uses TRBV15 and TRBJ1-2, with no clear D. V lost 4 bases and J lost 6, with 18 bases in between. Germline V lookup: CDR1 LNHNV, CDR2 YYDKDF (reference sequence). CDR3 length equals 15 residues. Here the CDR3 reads CATSTNIGWRNGYTF. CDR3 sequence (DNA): TGTGCCACCAGCACAAACATAGGGTGGAGGAATGGCTACACCTTC.

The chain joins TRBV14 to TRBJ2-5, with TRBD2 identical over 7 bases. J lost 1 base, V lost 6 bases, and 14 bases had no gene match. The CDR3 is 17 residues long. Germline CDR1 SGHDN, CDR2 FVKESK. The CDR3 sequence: CASRQRGLTTTQETQYF. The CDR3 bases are TGTGCCAGCAGACAGCGGGGACTGACTACGACCCAAGAGACCCAGTACTTC.

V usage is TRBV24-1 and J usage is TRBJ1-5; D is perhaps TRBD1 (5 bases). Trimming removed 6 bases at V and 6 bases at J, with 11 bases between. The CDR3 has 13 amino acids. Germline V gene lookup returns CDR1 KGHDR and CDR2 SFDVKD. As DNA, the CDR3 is TGTGCCACCAGTTTGGGGCCCAGTCAGCCCCAGCATTTT. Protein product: CATSLGPSQPQHF.

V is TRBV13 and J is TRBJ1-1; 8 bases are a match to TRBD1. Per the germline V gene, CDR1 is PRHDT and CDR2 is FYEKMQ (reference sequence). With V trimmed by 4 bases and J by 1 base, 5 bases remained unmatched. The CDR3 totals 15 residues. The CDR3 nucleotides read TGTGCCAGCAGCTCGCAGGGGGCCGCGAACACTGAAGCTTTCTTT. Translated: CASSSQGAANTEAFF.

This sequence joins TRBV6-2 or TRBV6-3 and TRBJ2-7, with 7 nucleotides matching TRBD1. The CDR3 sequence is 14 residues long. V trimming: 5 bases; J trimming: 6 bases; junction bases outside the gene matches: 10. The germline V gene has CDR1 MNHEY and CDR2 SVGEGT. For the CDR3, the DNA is TGTGCCAGCAGTAACACACAGGGGATTGGCGAGCAGTACTTC. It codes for CASSNTQGIGEQYF.

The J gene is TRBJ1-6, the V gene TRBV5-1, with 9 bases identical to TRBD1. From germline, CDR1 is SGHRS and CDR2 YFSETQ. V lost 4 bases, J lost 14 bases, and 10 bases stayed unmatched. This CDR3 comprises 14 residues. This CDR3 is CASSGTGYTETLHF. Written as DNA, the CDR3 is TGCGCCAGCAGCGGGACAGGGTACACCGAGACCCTCCACTTT.

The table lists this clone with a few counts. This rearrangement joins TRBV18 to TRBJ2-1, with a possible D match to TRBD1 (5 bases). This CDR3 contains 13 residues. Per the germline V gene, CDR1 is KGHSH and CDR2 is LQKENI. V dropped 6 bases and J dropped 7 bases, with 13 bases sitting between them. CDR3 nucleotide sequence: TGTGCCAGCTCGGAGCAGGGCCGGAATGAGCAGTTCTTC. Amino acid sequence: CASSEQGRNEQFF.

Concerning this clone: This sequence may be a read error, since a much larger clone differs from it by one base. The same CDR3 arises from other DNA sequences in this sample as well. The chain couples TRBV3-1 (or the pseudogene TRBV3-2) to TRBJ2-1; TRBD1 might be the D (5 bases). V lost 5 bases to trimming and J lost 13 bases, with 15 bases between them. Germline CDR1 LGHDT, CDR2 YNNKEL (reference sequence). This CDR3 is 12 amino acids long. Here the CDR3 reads CASSSAGSEQFF. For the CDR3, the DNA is TGTGCCAGCAGCTCAGCAGGGTCCGAACAGTTCTTC.